This entry lists 20 T cell receptor beta chains sequenced from one sample in a study of CD8+CD57+ T cells in acquired aplastic anemia. The use of genomic DNA as template underpinned the TCR beta VDJ and CDR3 profiling. MiXCR was run by TCRdb on the reads, yielding one entry per CDR3 protein. The sample has around 190,000 distinct CDR3 sequences, 45% to 60% seen once. An expansion of CD8+CD57+ cells by flow cytometry had been shown in patients chosen for sequencing. Input material: sorted CD4+, CD8+, or CD8+CD57+ T cells (not recorded which) from PBMCs. The source is a human donor with aplastic anemia.

This rearrangement joins TRBV15 to TRBJ2-5, with TRBD1 identical over 9 bases. The CDR3 length is 15 residues. The germline gives CDR1 LNHNV, CDR2 YYDKDF (reference sequence). Trimming took 5 bases from V and 5 from J; bases not matched to a gene: 9. Here the CDR3 reads CATSSSTGGRETQYF. The CDR3 DNA is TGTGCCACCAGCTCCTCGACAGGGGGGAGGGAGACCCAGTACTTC.

Note on this clonotype: A read error may be the cause here, since a much bigger clone is one base away. The chain joins TRBV6-1 to TRBJ1-6, with TRBD1 matching over 11 bases. Trimming cost V 7 bases and J 6 bases; bases outside gene matches: 14. The germline V gene has CDR1 MNHNS and CDR2 SASEGT. This CDR3 spans 18 amino acids. CDR3 sequence (DNA): TGTGCCAGCACCCCGGGGACAGGGGGGACCCCGCGTAATTCACCCCTCCACTTT. It codes for CASTPGTGGTPRNSPLHF.

In its sample, this clonotype was seen a few times. V usage is TRBV9 and J usage is TRBJ2-1; TRBD1 agrees at 7 bases. The junction had 11 bases not matched to a gene; V was cut back by 0 bases and J by 2 bases. CDR1 is SGDLS, CDR2 YYNGEE, per germline. The CDR3 runs 18 residues. CDR3 DNA sequence: TGTGCCAGCAGCGTAGGTGACAGGGCTGATACTGCCTACAATGAGCAGTTCTTC. This sequence encodes CASSVGDRADTAYNEQFF.

Comments on this clonotype: Its ends do not fully match the called genes, so a read error is possible. This chain connects TRBV11-2 to TRBJ1-2, with 8 positions matching TRBD1. Looked up from germline, CDR1 is SGHAT and CDR2 is FQNNGV. The CDR3 totals 15 residues. This chain's CDR3 is CASSHSTGADYGCTF. The CDR3 nucleotides read TGTGCCAGCAGCCACTCGACAGGGGCGGACTATGGCTGCACCTTC.

This clonotype was observed once. Here the CDR3 omits its conserved ending phenylalanine or tryptophan, so a read error is the likely source. The genes are TRBV9 and TRBJ2-3; TRBD2 might be the D (5 bases). V was cut by 8 bases and J by 4 bases, with 11 bases left in between. Germline CDR1 SGDLS, CDR2 YYNGEE. This CDR3 has 12 residues. CDR3 amino acids: CASAKRADTQYL. In DNA form, the CDR3 reads TGTGCCAGTGCGAAGAGGGCAGATACGCAGTATTTG.

V gene TRBV11-2 combines with J gene TRBJ2-7; 9 nucleotides line up with TRBD1. Germline values: CDR1 SGHAT, CDR2 FQNNGV. The CDR3 loop spans 16 amino acids. The ends lost 5 bases at V and 7 bases at J; junction bases unmatched: 15. CDR3 sequence reads: CASSRTGGLFSGEQYF. In DNA, the CDR3 is TGTGCCAGCAGCCGCACAGGGGGCTTATTCTCAGGGGAGCAGTACTTC.

This clonotype was found many times. This sequence joins TRBV4-1 and TRBJ2-1, with D unclear. The germline gives CDR1 MGHRA, CDR2 YSYEKL. The CDR3 has 15 amino acids. Trimming pared 4 bases from V and 5 bases from J, leaving 15 bases between. This CDR3 reads CASSPWSSSNNEQFF. CDR3 nucleotide sequence: TGCGCCAGCAGCCCTTGGTCCAGTTCTAACAATGAGCAGTTCTTC.

This clonotype was picked up many times. The chain combines TRBV6-1 with TRBJ2-7; no clear D gene. This CDR3 is built from 13 residues. From germline, CDR1 is MNHNS and CDR2 SASEGT. V was pared by 0 bases and J by 3 bases, with 6 bases between. The CDR3 DNA follows: TGTGCCAGCAGTGAAGCAGGCCTCTACGAGCAGTACTTC. Its translation: CASSEAGLYEQYF.

The chain combines TRBV2 with TRBJ1-5; TRBD1 agrees at 8 bases. Trimming at V came to 5 bases and at J to 0 bases, leaving 3 bases not matched to a gene. Germline CDR1 and CDR2: SNHLY and FYNNEI. The CDR3 sequence is 15 residues long. Written as DNA, the CDR3 is TGTGCCAGCAGTTGGGACAGGTATAGCAATCAGCCCCAGCATTTT. As protein: CASSWDRYSNQPQHF.

This clonotype was seen a single time. The chain joins TRBV7-6 to TRBJ1-2, with D possibly being TRBD1 (6 bases). This CDR3 has 14 residues. The germline V and J ends were trimmed by 1 base and 8 bases, with 14 bases remaining between them. Germline assignment: CDR1 SGHVS and CDR2 FNYEAQ. Written as DNA, the CDR3 is TGTGCCAGCAGCTTAGTACAGGGTAACGGGGGCTACACCTTC. The encoded protein is CASSLVQGNGGYTF.

This sequence joins TRBV24-1 and TRBJ2-2; D is perhaps TRBD1 or TRBD2 (5 bases each). V lost 4 bases and J lost 2, with 16 bases in between. The CDR3 totals 17 residues. Looked up from germline, CDR1 is KGHDR and CDR2 is SFDVKD. CDR3 sequence (DNA): TGTGCCACCAGTGACCCCAATGGGACGGCAAACACCGGGGAGCTGTTTTTT. Residues: CATSDPNGTANTGELFF.

This rearrangement joins TRBV2 to TRBJ1-1; 8 bases align to TRBD1. Germline CDR1 SNHLY, CDR2 FYNNEI. The CDR3 runs 15 residues. J lost 1 base, V lost 6 bases, and 7 bases had no gene match. CDR3 loop: CASRYGQGRNTEAFF. The CDR3 nucleotides are TGTGCCAGCAGATACGGACAGGGCCGGAACACTGAAGCTTTCTTT. Combining the CDR3 with reference TRBV2 and TRBJ1-1 gives the whole variable domain EPEVTQTPSHQVTQMGQEVILRCVPISNHLYFYWYRQILGQKVEFLVSFYNNEISEKSEIFDDQFSVERPDGSNFTLKIRSTKLEDSAMYFCASRYGQGRNTEAFFGQGTRLTVV.

V gene TRBV2 combines with J gene TRBJ1-1, with D unresolved. The CDR3 has 13 amino acids. Per the germline V gene, CDR1 is SNHLY and CDR2 is FYNNEI. Trimming cost V 5 bases and J 2 bases, with 9 bases left between them. CDR3 coding DNA: TGTGCCAGCAGTAATACAAGAAACACTGAAGCTTTCTTT. This gives the protein CASSNTRNTEAFF.

The chain employs TRBV6-4 and TRBJ2-7; 7 positions agree with TRBD1. The CDR3 length is 12 residues. The germline gives CDR1 MRHNA, CDR2 SNTAGT. J gave up 1 base and V 7 bases, and 1 base lay outside the gene matches. Here the CDR3 reads CASMTGSYEQYF. In DNA, the CDR3 is TGTGCCAGCATGACAGGGTCCTACGAGCAGTACTTC.

This clonotype was counted many times. The rearrangement uses TRBV20-1 and TRBJ2-7; the match to TRBD1 covers 7 bases. Trimming cost V 4 bases and J 2 bases; bases outside gene matches: 17. The germline CDR1 and CDR2 sequences are DFQATT and SNEGSKA (reference sequence). This CDR3 is 17 amino acids long. The CDR3 nucleotides are TGCAGTGCTATCTTGAGGGGTGGGGACAGAGCCCCCTACGAGCAGTACTTC. Translated, it gives CSAILRGGDRAPYEQYF.

This clonotype was detected only a few times. The chain links TRBV19 to TRBJ2-7; D is perhaps TRBD2 (6 bases). The germline V and J ends were trimmed by 1 base and 6 bases, with 7 bases remaining between them. CDR3 length equals 12 residues. Per germline, CDR1 LNHDA and CDR2 SQIVND (reference sequence). In DNA form, the CDR3 reads TGTGCCAGTAGTATAGTGGGGGGCGAGCAGTACTTC. Protein sequence: CASSIVGGEQYF.

This clonotype was detected ten times or more. As DNA, the CDR3 is TGTGCCAGCAGTCACCGGGAGATGGGCAGCGAGCAGTACTTC. Its protein is CASSHREMGSEQYF. V usage is TRBV7-9 and J usage is TRBJ2-7; the D gene is possibly TRBD2 (6 bases). V was clipped by 6 bases and J by 6 bases, with 18 bases between them. There are 14 residues in the CDR3. Germline-derived CDR1 and CDR2 are SEHNR and FQNEAQ (reference sequence).

This clonotype was seen once. At one end the junction does not follow the germline gene, possibly because of a read error. The chain carries TRBV10-3 and TRBJ2-7, with TRBD1 identical over 9 bases. The CDR3 sequence is 14 residues long. Germline V gene lookup returns CDR1 ENHRY and CDR2 SYGVKD. This chain's CDR3 is CATNRDRASSEQYF. The CDR3, as DNA: TGTGCCACAAACCGGGACAGGGCTTCCTCCGAGCAGTACTTC.

As to this clonotype: A clone one base away is much larger, so this may be a read error. The genes are TRBV7-6 and TRBJ2-3; D ambiguous. This CDR3 is 16 amino acids long. Germline-derived CDR1 and CDR2 are SGHVS and FNYEAQ. CDR3 sequence: CASSLRAGPSTDAQYF. Here the CDR3 DNA reads TGTGCCAGCAGCCTCCGGGCAGGCCCAAGCACAGATGCGCAGTATTTT. The complete variable domain, with remaining parts taken from reference TRBV7-6 and TRBJ2-3, reads GAGVSQSPRYKVTKRGQDVALRCDPISGHVSLYWYRQALGQGPEFLTYFNYEAQQDKSGLPNDRFSAERPEGSISTLTIQRTEQRDSAMYRCASSLRAGPSTDAQYFGPGTRLTVL.

This rearrangement joins TRBV7-1 to TRBJ2-1, with 13 positions matching TRBD2. TRBV7-1 is sorted into the ORF group, with uncertain function. With 3 bases clipped from V and 5 bases from J, the junction kept 13 bases outside the gene matches. This CDR3 contains 19 residues. The CDR3 protein is CASSSSTSGRAFGNNEQFF. The CDR3 DNA sequence: TGTGCCAGCAGCTCGTCTACTAGCGGGAGGGCCTTCGGTAACAATGAGCAGTTCTTC.